Listed here are 6 T cell receptor beta chains from one sample, sequenced in a study of vaccination effects on CD4 cells after COVID-19. Expansion of antigen-specific CD4+ T cells with viral peptide pools was carried out by the ViraFEST assay before sequencing. Subsequent to a culture period of 10 to 11 days, CD4+ T cells were isolated. By PCR, the person was confirmed to have had SARS-CoV-2 infection between March and December 2020. For these TCRs, the target antigens are not known. Measured with immunoSEQ multiplex PCR; TCRdb has only the in-frame clones, and not every one. Among around 49,000 clones, around 70% were seen once, and the ten largest hold about 30%. Specimen: CD4+ T cells from PBMCs cultured with a peptide pool, collected before COVID-19 vaccination. These receptors were obtained from a human donor who had a prior SARS-CoV-2 infection.

This chain links TRBV7-8 with TRBJ1-4; the D is unclear. The germline V gene encodes CDR1 SGHVS and CDR2 FQNEAQ. This CDR3 is built from 16 residues. V was shortened by 1 base and J by 0 bases, with 9 bases between the two germline ends. CDR3: CASSLVSWTTNEKLFF. The DNA for the CDR3 is TGTGCCAGCAGCTTAGTTAGCTGGACAACTAATGAAAAACTGTTTTTT.

The chain employs TRBV7-7 and TRBJ1-5, with D possibly TRBD1 on 5 matching bases. CDR3 length: 17 amino acids. Germline V gives CDR1 SSHAT, CDR2 FNYEAQ (reference sequence). In DNA, the CDR3 is TGTTGTGGCGCCAGCTGCCGGCGCGGATTGGGACCTCAGCCCCAGCATTTT. As protein: CCGASCRRGLGPQPQHF.

The rearrangement uses TRBV5-1 and TRBJ2-1; no clear D gene. Germline assignment: CDR1 SGHRS and CDR2 YFSETQ. The CDR3 is made up of 13 amino acids. The V gene lost 6 bases and the J gene lost 8 bases, with 15 bases spanning the gap. The CDR3 here is CASNKEVMDEQFF. The CDR3 region has the DNA TGCGCCAGCAATAAGGAAGTTATGGATGAGCAGTTCTTC.

The chain couples TRBV11-3 to TRBJ2-7; D gene uncertain. V was clipped by 1 base and J by 6 bases, with 4 bases between them. CDR3 length: 11 amino acids. Germline V gives CDR1 SGHNT, CDR2 YENEEA. The CDR3 reads CASSLGREQYF. The DNA for the CDR3 is TGTGCCAGCAGCTTAGGCCGCGAGCAGTACTTC.

The chain links TRBV20-1 to TRBJ2-3; 9 bases map to TRBD2. V shed 3 bases, J shed 1 base, and the junction held 5 bases outside the gene matches. Germline-derived CDR1 and CDR2 are DFQATT and SNEGSKA (reference sequence). CDR3 length equals 15 residues. The DNA of the CDR3 is TGCAGTGCTAGTTATCGCGGGGGGGGCACAGATACGCAGTATTTT. This codes for CSASYRGGGTDTQYF.

This rearrangement joins TRBV5-6 to TRBJ2-5; maybe TRBD2 (6 bases). Looked up from germline, CDR1 is SGHDT and CDR2 is YYEEEE. V was clipped by 1 base and J by 4 bases, with 8 bases between them. This CDR3 comprises 13 residues. CDR3 nucleotides: TGTGCCAGCAGCTTGTCCGGGGGAGAGACCCAGTACTTC. This translates into CASSLSGGETQYF.